This T cell receptor (beta chain) emerged from a study of CD8 T cells in Susac syndrome. The RNA, about 0.45 to 1 ug, was put through reverse transcription using random hexamers. TCRdb itself ran the immunoSEQ multiplex PCR reads through MiXCR, one entry per CDR3 protein. The sample holds about 200,000 distinct CDR3 sequences, roughly 92% seen once. With 8 bases removed from V and 4 bases from J, the gap between germline ends came to 12 bases. Germline assignment: CDR1 KGHSH and CDR2 LQKENI. The length of the CDR3 is 13 residues. The receptor comes from a human donor in good health. The sample comprised CD4+ T cells from PBMCs. The chain employs TRBV18 and TRBJ1-5; D is perhaps TRBD1 (5 bases). The CDR3 DNA reads TGTGCCAGCGGGAGCGGGACTAATCAGCCCCAGCATTTT. Its protein product is CASGSGTNQPQHF.